This T cell receptor (beta chain) was captured in a study of shared clonotypes between healthy human individuals. All the donors were Caucasian adults who lived in Nashville, Tennessee. Profiling relied on immunoSEQ multiplex PCR, and the TCRdb table lists in-frame clones only, not all of them. The sample comprises around 700,000 clones, over 65% of which are singletons, and about 1.7% rests with the top ten. The CDR3 is made up of 15 amino acids. The germline V gene encodes CDR1 SGHAT and CDR2 FQNNGV. V lost 6 bases and J lost 5; bases outside the gene matches: 10. There are a few counts of this clone.

The TCR was taken from a woman aged 30 to 39 in good health. The J gene is TRBJ2-7, the V gene TRBV11-2, with TRBD2 identical over 10 bases. The sample taken for sequencing was memory CD4+ T cells sorted from blood. The sample's subset: CD45RA-negative fraction. This CDR3 reads CASRVTSGIANEQYF. In DNA form, the CDR3 reads TGTGCCAGCAGGGTTACTAGCGGGATCGCCAACGAGCAGTACTTC.